This T cell receptor (beta chain) derives from a study of T-cell memory formation after mild COVID-19. The V segment lost 0 bases and the J segment 6 bases; nucleotides outside the gene matches: 8. The germline CDR1 and CDR2 sequences are PRHDT and FYEKMQ (reference sequence). The CDR3 sequence is 15 residues long. Via MiXCR, TCRdb re-called the 5' RACE reads, giving one row per CDR3 protein. The sample records over 450,000 distinct CDR3 sequences, roughly 22% being singletons. The receptor comes from an adult woman who had mild COVID-19 (a few samples of this study predate the infection). Cell type and time point are not known. The V call is TRBV13, the J call TRBJ2-7; 7 bases agree with TRBD1. Material for sequencing was PBMCs or a T cell subset sorted from them (not recorded which). CDR3 DNA sequence: TGTGCCAGCAGCTTAGGCCGGGACAGCATTTTCGAGCAGTACTTC. As protein: CASSLGRDSIFEQYF.